This entry lists 22 T cell receptor beta chains sequenced from one sample in a study of cytotoxic CD8 clonotypes in ibrutinib-treated CLL. Sequencing was performed with immunoSEQ multiplex PCR; in TCRdb, only in-frame clones are kept and a portion is missing. The profile shows about 160,000 clones, more than 65% of them singletons. Sequencing used PBMCs, obtained after 12 months of ibrutinib treatment. The receptors shown here come from a human donor with chronic lymphocytic leukemia.

This chain links TRBV4-2 with TRBJ2-7; TRBD1 matches at 7 bases. Losses at the gene ends were 0 bases for V and 5 bases for J; bases not matched to a gene: 10. CDR1 is LGHNA and CDR2 is YNFKEQ in the germline V gene. The CDR3 covers 16 residues. The CDR3 reads CASSQEGGRGSNEQYF. For the CDR3, the DNA is TGTGCCAGCAGCCAAGAAGGGGGCAGGGGAAGCAACGAGCAGTACTTC.

The chain has TRBV6-5 and TRBJ2-2; TRBD1 matches at 8 bases. Germline CDR1 MNHEY, CDR2 SVGAGI. CDR3 size: 15 residues. V lost 2 bases, J lost 7 bases, and 6 bases stayed unmatched. CDR3: CASSYRTGRYGELFF. In DNA form, the CDR3 reads TGTGCCAGCAGTTACAGGACAGGGAGGTACGGGGAGCTGTTTTTT.

The chain joins TRBV2 to TRBJ2-1; 9 nucleotides agree with TRBD2. V gave up 6 bases and J gave up 6 bases; unmatched junction bases: 9. Germline-derived CDR1 and CDR2 are SNHLY and FYNNEI. CDR3 length: 15 residues. CDR3 in amino acids: CASSPMASGINEQFF. The DNA for the CDR3 is TGTGCCAGCAGCCCCATGGCTAGCGGGATCAATGAGCAGTTCTTC.

The CDR3 sequence: CASSEGGDTQYF. The CDR3 DNA sequence: TGCGCCAGCAGTGAGGGGGGAGATACGCAGTATTTT. The chain recombines TRBV10-2 with TRBJ2-3; either TRBD1 or TRBD2 may fit D (5 bases each). The CDR3 contains 12 residues. The V and J ends lost 2 bases and 5 bases respectively, with 5 bases between them. CDR1 WSHSY and CDR2 SAAADI come from the germline V gene.

This rearrangement joins TRBV30 to TRBJ2-7; 7 bases are a match to TRBD2. Germline lookup yields CDR1 GTSNPN and CDR2 SVGIG (reference sequence). V lost 3 bases to trimming and J lost 4 bases; unmatched junction nucleotides: 6. CDR3 length equals 13 residues. CDR3 bases: TGTGCCTGGAGATGGGGGGGGTCGTACGAGCAGTACTTC. As protein: CAWRWGGSYEQYF.

The rearrangement joins TRBV6-6 to TRBJ2-7; D is perhaps TRBD2 (5 bases). The CDR3 length is 15 residues. Trimming removed 7 bases at V and 7 bases at J, with 23 bases between. Germline V gives CDR1 MNHNY, CDR2 SVGAGI (reference sequence). CDR3 amino acids: CASTLGIAGRSEQYF. The CDR3 coding sequence is TGTGCCAGCACCCTCGGGATTGCGGGCCGATCTGAGCAGTACTTC.

The V and J genes are TRBV10-3 and TRBJ2-1; a possible D gene is TRBD2 (5 bases). Germline V lookup: CDR1 ENHRY, CDR2 SYGVKD. The V end lost 8 bases, the J end lost 0 bases, and 8 bases lay between the germline ends. The CDR3 covers 13 residues. CDR3 loop: CAIYTSSYNEQFF. The CDR3 bases are TGTGCCATCTATACTAGCTCCTACAATGAGCAGTTCTTC.

J is TRBJ2-1 and V is TRBV28; TRBD1 matches 7 bases. The CDR3 length is 21 residues. CDR1 is MDHEN, CDR2 SYDVKM, per germline. J gave up 0 bases and V 4 bases, and 21 bases lay outside the gene matches. In DNA, the CDR3 is TGTGCCAGCAGTTCAACAAGACAGGGTGGTCTTACCAAAAGCTCCTACAATGAGCAGTTCTTC. This codes for CASSSTRQGGLTKSSYNEQFF. Drawing the rest from reference TRBV28 and TRBJ2-1, the complete variable domain is DVKVTQSSRYLVKRTGEKVFLECVQDMDHENMFWYRQDPGLGLRLIYFSYDVKMKEKGDIPEGYSVSREKKERFSLILESASTNQTSMYLCASSSTRQGGLTKSSYNEQFFGPGTRLTVL.

This clone was seen more than once but under ten times. The chain links TRBV15 to TRBJ2-1; tentatively, D is TRBD1 (5 bases). The CDR3 loop spans 15 amino acids. Per germline, CDR1 LNHNV and CDR2 YYDKDF (reference sequence). V was trimmed by 1 base and J by 1 base, leaving 8 bases between them. The CDR3 DNA reads TGTGCCACCAGCAGAGGGCAGGGATCCTACAATGAGCAGTTCTTC. It is translated as CATSRGQGSYNEQFF.

The chain recombines TRBV7-9 with TRBJ2-2; D unclear. Looked up from germline, CDR1 is SEHNR and CDR2 is FQNEAQ (reference sequence). The length of the CDR3 is 14 residues. With 0 bases removed from V and 0 bases from J, the gap between germline ends came to 2 bases. The CDR3 DNA follows: TGTGCCAGCAGCTTAGCCCCGAACACCGGGGAGCTGTTTTTT. Amino acids: CASSLAPNTGELFF.

V and J are TRBV6-5 and TRBJ1-2, with a weak D call TRBD1 (6 bases). The V gene lost 6 bases and the J gene lost 2 bases, with 13 bases spanning the gap. There are 14 residues in the CDR3. Germline V gene sequence: CDR1 MNHEY, CDR2 SVGAGI. The CDR3 DNA sequence: TGTGCCAGCAGGGGGCCTCAGGGGAACTATGGCTACACCTTC. Translating gives CASRGPQGNYGYTF.

The chain couples TRBV2 to TRBJ2-4; TRBD1 matches 9 bases. Trimming took 10 bases from V and 5 from J; bases not matched to a gene: 9. CDR1 is SNHLY and CDR2 is FYNNEI in the germline V gene. This CDR3 spans 14 amino acids. This chain's CDR3 is CATDGTGFENIQYF. The CDR3, as DNA: TGTGCCACCGATGGGACAGGGTTCGAAAACATTCAGTACTTC.

The chain links TRBV28 to TRBJ2-1, with D possibly matching TRBD2 (6 bases). Between the trimmed V and J ends, which lost 8 bases and 7 bases, there was a span of 9 bases. CDR3 length: 11 amino acids. Germline CDR1 is MDHEN and CDR2 is SYDVKM. The CDR3 here is CASSEGNEQFF. CDR3 in DNA: TGTGCCAGCTCGGAGGGTAATGAGCAGTTCTTC.

The chain joins TRBV5-6 to TRBJ1-2; weak D call: TRBD1 (6 bases). Looked up from germline, CDR1 is SGHDT and CDR2 is YYEEEE. V gave up 4 bases and J gave up 8 bases, with 21 bases separating them. The CDR3 is made up of 15 amino acids. The CDR3, as DNA: TGTGCCAGCAGCCGATCCGGGACAACCCCCTCCGGCTACACCTTC. This sequence encodes CASSRSGTTPSGYTF.

This clone was detected ten times or more. This chain links TRBV7-2 with TRBJ2-7; 12 nucleotides match TRBD2. CDR3 size: 14 residues. Trimming removed 4 bases from V and 3 bases from J; junction bases left unmatched: 1. The germline gives CDR1 SGHTA, CDR2 FQGNSA. The CDR3 is CASSWTSGDYEQYF. The CDR3 nucleotides read TGTGCCAGCAGCTGGACTAGCGGGGACTACGAGCAGTACTTC. Based on the CDR3 plus reference TRBV7-2 and TRBJ2-7, the full variable domain is GAGVSQSPSNKVTEKGKDVELRCDPISGHTALYWYRQSLGQGLEFLIYFQGNSAPDKSGLPSDRFSAERTGGSVSTLTIQRTQQEDSAVYLCASSWTSGDYEQYFGPGTRLTVT.

This rearrangement joins TRBV11-2 to TRBJ2-7; 7 bases fit TRBD1. J was trimmed by 7 bases and V by 6 bases; bases with no gene match: 9. Germline-derived CDR1 and CDR2 are SGHAT and FQNNGV. The CDR3 totals 13 residues. The CDR3: CASRRQGSEEQYF. CDR3 in DNA: TGTGCCAGCAGGCGACAGGGTTCCGAGGAGCAGTACTTC.

The CDR3 DNA sequence: TGTGCCAGCAGCGTACAGGAATCCTACGAGCAGTACTTC. The encoded protein is CASSVQESYEQYF. The chain joins TRBV7-8 to TRBJ2-7, with D maybe TRBD1 (5 bases). The CDR3 extends over 13 amino acids. The V gene lost 5 bases and the J gene lost 1 base, with 9 bases spanning the gap. Germline V CDR1 and CDR2: SGHVS, FQNEAQ.

This clone was recorded a few times. The chain couples TRBV5-6 to TRBJ1-1; the D is unclear. The germline V gene has CDR1 SGHDT and CDR2 YYEEEE. Trimming cost V 2 bases and J 0 bases, with 8 bases left between them. CDR3 size: 14 residues. The CDR3 spells CASSFARLNTEAFF. The DNA for the CDR3 is TGTGCCAGCAGCTTTGCACGGCTGAACACTGAAGCTTTCTTT.

The V call is TRBV4-3, the J call TRBJ2-4; tentative D call: TRBD2 (5 bases). There are 19 residues in the CDR3. Germline values: CDR1 LGHNA, CDR2 YSLEER. Trimming shortened V by 0 bases and J by 2 bases, and 20 bases separated the two germline ends. The CDR3 sequence is CASSQDQRTRALTKNIQYF. The CDR3 DNA reads as TGCGCCAGCAGCCAAGACCAAAGAACGAGGGCCTTAACCAAAAACATTCAGTACTTC.

Remarks on this clone: No DNA is shown, since the ends of the CDR3 on it are uncertain; the CDR3 is the one TCRdb lists. The rearrangement joins TRBV28 to TRBJ1-5. The CDR3 has 19 amino acids, counting both end residues. Germline V CDR1 and CDR2: MDHEN, SYDVKM. The CDR3 is CASSPGAVSVRGLRLPQHF.

The V call is TRBV5-1, the J call TRBJ1-4, with 7 positions matching TRBD1. This CDR3 comprises 14 residues. From germline, CDR1 is SGHRS and CDR2 YFSETQ. J was trimmed by 12 bases and V by 3 bases; bases with no gene match: 11. The CDR3 loop is CASSSMEQTGELFF. CDR3 coding DNA: TGCGCCAGCAGCTCCATGGAACAAACAGGGGAACTGTTTTTT.

J is TRBJ1-3 and V is TRBV5-1; D possibly corresponds to TRBD1 (5 bases). The CDR3 totals 15 residues. Germline V gene sequence: CDR1 SGHRS, CDR2 YFSETQ. Trimming pared 2 bases from V and 0 bases from J, leaving 9 bases between. As DNA, the CDR3 is TGCGCCAGCAGCTTATCCGGGACCTCTGGAAACACCATATATTTT. Protein sequence: CASSLSGTSGNTIYF.